These 29 T cell receptor beta chains were sequenced from one sample in a study of response to subunit inactivated influenza vaccine. TCRdb re-derived calls from the RT-PCR reads in MiXCR, one entry per CDR3 protein. The table shows hundreds of thousands of distinct CDR3 sequences, with 12% to 15% occurring only once. The specimen comprised PBMCs from blood, sampled roughly 2 weeks before vaccination. Receptor source: a man between 45 and 60 years old who received an inactivated influenza vaccine.

This clonotype was detected only a few times. This sequence joins TRBV19 and TRBJ2-1; D is uncertain. The CDR3 has 15 amino acids. Trimming shortened V by 1 base and J by 4 bases, and 11 bases separated the two germline ends. CDR1 is LNHDA, CDR2 SQIVND, per germline (reference sequence). CDR3 region: CASSIGHQSYNEQFF. In DNA form, the CDR3 reads TGTGCCAGTAGTATAGGTCACCAGTCTTACAATGAGCAGTTCTTC.

This clonotype has a handful of counts. This rearrangement joins TRBV5-1 to TRBJ2-3; D is possibly TRBD1 or TRBD2 (6 bases each). V shed 6 bases and J shed 2 bases, with 19 bases lying between them. This CDR3 region has 16 residues. Per germline, CDR1 SGHRS and CDR2 YFSETQ. The CDR3 sequence is CASNLWGAGNTDTQYF. As DNA, the CDR3 is TGCGCCAGCAACTTATGGGGGGCGGGAAACACAGATACGCAGTATTTT.

This chain uses TRBV28 with TRBJ2-7; 7 bases map to TRBD1. With 6 bases clipped from V and 3 bases from J, the junction kept 8 bases outside the gene matches. This CDR3 contains 14 residues. Germline assignment: CDR1 MDHEN and CDR2 SYDVKM. In nucleotides, the CDR3 is TGTGCCAGCAGAGGGGGACAGTTAGACTACGAGCAGTACTTC. It yields the protein CASRGGQLDYEQYF.

This clonotype has just a few counts. V usage is TRBV7-6 and J usage is TRBJ2-1; 7 nucleotides match TRBD2. Germline V gives CDR1 SGHVS, CDR2 FNYEAQ. This CDR3 region has 16 residues. V trimming: 1 base; J trimming: 3 bases; junction bases outside the gene matches: 6. The chain's CDR3 is CASSLGGGLLYNEQFF. The CDR3 bases are TGTGCCAGCAGCTTAGGGGGGGGACTTCTCTACAATGAGCAGTTCTTC.

J is TRBJ2-5 and V is TRBV11-3; a weak D match, TRBD1 (5 bases). Germline V lookup: CDR1 SGHNT, CDR2 YENEEA. The CDR3 has 12 amino acids. Trimming removed 1 base from V and 9 bases from J, with 9 bases in between. CDR3 bases: TGTGCCAGCAGCTTAGGGAAAGGGGCCCAGTACTTC. It encodes CASSLGKGAQYF.

This sequence joins TRBV28 and TRBJ2-3; 8 nucleotides line up with TRBD2. This CDR3 has 16 amino acids. With V trimmed by 6 bases and J by 3 bases, 11 bases remained unmatched. Germline CDR1 reads MDHEN; CDR2 reads SYDVKM. The CDR3 DNA reads as TGTGCCAGCAGATCGGGGGGGGGGCGCAGGACAGATACGCAGTATTTT. Residues: CASRSGGGRRTDTQYF.

This clonotype was detected many times. V is TRBV7-2 and J is TRBJ2-5, with D hard to call. Germline lookup yields CDR1 SGHTA and CDR2 FQGNSA. This CDR3 is built from 13 residues. Trimming left V 0 bases short and J 5 bases short, with 7 bases between. Here the CDR3 reads CASSLAVRETQYF. The CDR3 coding sequence is TGTGCCAGCAGCTTAGCGGTGAGGGAGACCCAGTACTTC.

The genes are TRBV28 and TRBJ2-1, with TRBD2 matching over 8 bases. V lost 6 bases, J lost 5 bases, and 9 bases stayed unmatched. Looked up from germline, CDR1 is MDHEN and CDR2 is SYDVKM. CDR3 size: 15 residues. The CDR3 DNA is TGTGCCAGCAGCAGGAGCGGGAGCGGCAACAATGAGCAGTTCTTC. Its translation: CASSRSGSGNNEQFF.

The genes are TRBV28 and TRBJ2-3; D is perhaps TRBD2 (7 bases). Germline-derived CDR1 and CDR2 are MDHEN and SYDVKM. Deletions cut 3 bases from V and 5 bases from J, with 15 bases between. The CDR3 is made up of 15 amino acids. CDR3 loop: CASSFAGAKEDTQYF. The CDR3 DNA reads as TGTGCCAGCAGTTTTGCGGGGGCTAAGGAAGATACGCAGTATTTT.

This clonotype showed up just a few times. V and J are TRBV5-1 and TRBJ2-3; D is ambiguous. Germline CDR1 reads SGHRS; CDR2 reads YFSETQ. V was pared by 4 bases and J by 7 bases, with 19 bases between. This CDR3 comprises 15 residues. The CDR3 protein is CASSAVQLGANTQYF. The CDR3 region has the DNA TGCGCCAGCAGCGCTGTACAGTTGGGCGCGAATACGCAGTATTTT.

Worth noting for this clonotype: This may be a read error, as it is one base from a much larger clone. The CDR3 DNA sequence: TGTACCAGCAGCCAAGTTGGCCTTCAAGTCCCCACAGATACGCAGTATTTT. Its protein is CTSSQVGLQVPTDTQYF. The V call is TRBV14, the J call TRBJ2-3, with D unclear. Per germline, CDR1 SGHDN and CDR2 FVKESK. The CDR3 extends over 17 amino acids.

The sample holds a few counts of this clonotype. The gene calls are TRBV20-1 and TRBJ1-1; D gene unclear. V lost 1 base and J 5 bases, leaving 11 bases between the germline ends. The CDR3 totals 13 residues. Germline values: CDR1 DFQATT, CDR2 SNEGSKA (reference sequence). The DNA for the CDR3 is TGCAGTGCTAGAGGCGAGGGAAGGACTGAAGCTTTCTTT. This translates into CSARGEGRTEAFF.

This clonotype has more than one count but fewer than ten. The chain combines TRBV5-1 with TRBJ2-7, with D perhaps matching TRBD1 (6 bases). V shed 4 bases and J shed 5 bases, with 16 bases lying between them. The CDR3 is made up of 14 amino acids. Germline V lookup: CDR1 SGHRS, CDR2 YFSETQ. The CDR3 bases are TGCGCCAGCAGCCTACGTTCAGGGGAAGACGAGCAGTACTTC. As protein: CASSLRSGEDEQYF.

This clonotype was found a few times. The chain combines TRBV29-1 with TRBJ2-1, with 9 bases aligning to TRBD2. Germline CDR1 is SQVTM and CDR2 is ANQGSEA. With V trimmed by 7 bases and J by 9 bases, 10 bases remained unmatched. This CDR3 contains 13 residues. The CDR3 DNA reads as TGCAGCGGGACTAGCGTCAAGGGAGGTGAGCAGTTCTTC. Its translation is CSGTSVKGGEQFF.

This chain joins TRBV15 and TRBJ2-1; 7 bases are shared with TRBD1. The V segment lost 4 bases and the J segment 8 bases; nucleotides outside the gene matches: 5. This CDR3 has 13 residues. Germline V gene lookup returns CDR1 LNHNV and CDR2 YYDKDF (reference sequence). The CDR3 sequence: CATSKDRWYEQFF. The CDR3 region has the DNA TGTGCCACCAGCAAGGACAGGTGGTATGAGCAGTTCTTC. Using reference TRBV15 and TRBJ2-1 for the parts outside the CDR3, the full variable domain is DAMVIQNPRYQVTQFGKPVTLSCSQTLNHNVMYWYQQKSSQAPKLLFHYYDKDFNNEADTPDNFQSRRPNTSFCFLDIRSPGLGDTAMYLCATSKDRWYEQFFGPGTRLTVL.

This clonotype was observed many times. V usage is TRBV10-3 and J usage is TRBJ2-7, with D possibly being TRBD1 (6 bases). With 4 bases removed from V and 7 bases from J, the gap between germline ends came to 11 bases. The germline V gene encodes CDR1 ENHRY and CDR2 SYGVKD. The CDR3 spans 12 residues. The CDR3 region is CAISGEGTEQYF. For the CDR3, the DNA is TGTGCCATCAGTGGAGAGGGGACAGAGCAGTACTTC.

This clonotype was observed a few times. The CDR3 reads CAISDGGTEPYNEQFF. CDR3 nucleotides: TGTGCCATCAGTGACGGGGGGACAGAACCATACAATGAGCAGTTCTTC. The chain recombines TRBV10-3 with TRBJ2-1; D is possibly TRBD1 or TRBD2 (7 bases each). Germline lookup yields CDR1 ENHRY and CDR2 SYGVKD. CDR3 size: 16 residues. V was clipped by 3 bases and J by 4 bases, with 16 bases between them.

A single count supports this clonotype. The chain is built from TRBV7-6 and TRBJ2-7; D possibly corresponds to TRBD2 (6 bases). Between the trimmed V and J ends, which lost 4 bases and 6 bases, there was a span of 19 bases. The CDR3 contains 15 residues. Germline lookup yields CDR1 SGHVS and CDR2 FNYEAQ. The CDR3 loop is CASSSFPEGRGEQYF. CDR3 nucleotides: TGTGCCAGCAGCTCATTCCCGGAGGGCCGGGGCGAGCAGTACTTC.

This clonotype has a handful of counts. The rearrangement joins TRBV27 to TRBJ1-6; 7 positions agree with TRBD1. V lost 3 bases, J lost 10 bases, and 6 bases stayed unmatched. The CDR3 contains 14 residues. The germline V gene encodes CDR1 MNHEY and CDR2 SMNVEV (reference sequence). CDR3 amino acids: CASSLNRGRSPLHF. In DNA, the CDR3 is TGTGCCAGCAGTTTGAACAGGGGTAGGTCACCCCTCCACTTT.

This clonotype has ten or more counts. The rearrangement links TRBV5-6 to TRBJ2-5; tentatively, D is TRBD1 (5 bases). Germline CDR1 reads SGHDT; CDR2 reads YYEEEE. The germline V and J ends were trimmed by 2 bases and 5 bases, with 25 bases remaining between them. This CDR3 is built from 18 residues. The CDR3 is CASSLGHLLVGAGETQYF. Written as DNA, the CDR3 is TGTGCCAGCAGCTTAGGGCATCTCCTTGTAGGGGCCGGGGAGACCCAGTACTTC.

This clonotype has just a few counts. The J gene is TRBJ1-1, the V gene TRBV29-1; perhaps TRBD1 as D (5 bases). Trimming pared 4 bases from V and 6 bases from J, leaving 9 bases between. Germline CDR1 reads SQVTM; CDR2 reads ANQGSEA. This CDR3 is 11 amino acids long. The CDR3 DNA is TGCAGCGTTGGGGCCAGGGCTGAAGCTTTCTTT. Protein sequence: CSVGARAEAFF.

Only a few counts were recorded for this clonotype. The chain couples TRBV2 to TRBJ1-4; 8 nucleotides match TRBD1. The CDR3 is 12 amino acids. Germline CDR1 reads SNHLY; CDR2 reads FYNNEI. V shed 8 bases and J 8 bases; nucleotides not matched to a gene: 4. This CDR3 reads CASRTGFEKLFF. The CDR3 DNA reads TGTGCCAGCCGGACAGGGTTCGAAAAACTGTTTTTT.

This clonotype came up a few times. The rearrangement links TRBV20-1 to TRBJ2-1; no definite D call. Germline V CDR1 and CDR2: DFQATT, SNEGSKA (reference sequence). CDR3 length: 11 amino acids. V was clipped by 1 base and J by 10 bases, with 8 bases between them. The CDR3 sequence is CSARVLGEQFF. The CDR3, as DNA: TGCAGTGCTAGAGTACTTGGGGAGCAGTTCTTC.

This clonotype was seen at least ten times. The V call is TRBV29-1, the J call TRBJ1-2, with TRBD1 as a possible D gene (6 bases). CDR3 length equals 13 residues. Germline values: CDR1 SQVTM, CDR2 ANQGSEA. Trimming stripped 3 bases from V and 5 bases from J, with 13 bases between. The CDR3 loop is CSVDIGQGYGYTF. Written as DNA, the CDR3 is TGCAGCGTTGATATTGGCCAGGGGTATGGCTACACCTTC.

The chain is built from TRBV29-1 and TRBJ2-7; TRBD1 matches 7 bases. Germline V gene sequence: CDR1 SQVTM, CDR2 ANQGSEA. With 7 bases clipped from V and 3 bases from J, the junction kept 12 bases outside the gene matches. The CDR3 loop spans 14 amino acids. The CDR3 reads CSAEGQKLNYEQYF. For the CDR3, the DNA is TGCAGCGCTGAGGGACAGAAACTGAACTACGAGCAGTACTTC.

This clonotype turned up a few times. The chain employs TRBV11-2 and TRBJ2-2; perhaps TRBD1 as D (6 bases). This CDR3 has 16 amino acids. V was clipped by 1 base and J by 8 bases, with 17 bases between them. Germline V gives CDR1 SGHAT, CDR2 FQNNGV. Here the CDR3 DNA reads TGTGCCAGCAGCTTAGGACCAACCAGGGGATTGGGGGAGCTGTTTTTT. The encoded protein is CASSLGPTRGLGELFF.

The chain couples TRBV30 to TRBJ2-1; D possibly corresponds to TRBD2 (6 bases). There are 13 residues in the CDR3. Germline V lookup: CDR1 GTSNPN, CDR2 SVGIG (reference sequence). The germline V and J ends were trimmed by 6 bases and 3 bases, with 12 bases remaining between them. The CDR3 loop is CACGRGFYNEQFF. In DNA form, the CDR3 reads TGTGCCTGCGGGAGAGGGTTCTACAATGAGCAGTTCTTC. Looking up the rest from reference TRBV30 and TRBJ2-1 gives the full variable domain: SQTIHQWPATLVQPVGSPLSLECTVEGTSNPNLYWYRQAAGRGLQLLFYSVGIGQISSEVPQNLSASRPQDRQFILSSKKLLLSDSGFYLCACGRGFYNEQFFGPGTRLTVL.

The chain carries TRBV7-2 and TRBJ2-3; tentatively, D is TRBD2 (5 bases). The germline V and J ends were trimmed by 1 base and 0 bases, with 11 bases remaining between them. Germline loops: CDR1 SGHTA, CDR2 FQGNSA. This CDR3 comprises 16 residues. The CDR3 DNA is TGTGCCAGCAGCTTAGATCCTAGCAGAAGCACAGATACGCAGTATTTT. Protein product: CASSLDPSRSTDTQYF.

CDR3 sequence reads: CASSKEQVNTEAFF. As DNA, the CDR3 is TGTGCCAGCAGCAAAGAACAGGTGAACACTGAAGCTTTCTTT. The V call is TRBV21-1, the J call TRBJ1-1; the table's D call, TRBD1, was not checked against the DNA. TRBV21-1 corresponds to a pseudogene. The CDR3 has 14 amino acids.